These T cell receptor beta chains were read from a single sample in a study of cytomegalovirus exposure and HLA in healthy donors. Assay: immunoSEQ multiplex PCR; the TCRdb copy retains only in-frame clones and omits some. The data show 100,000 to 120,000 clones, around 72% seen once. The sample consisted of PBMCs. The origin of the receptors is a male donor in good health and CMV-seronegative. Both conserved end residues are part of each CDR3. A D gene is named only where the DNA matches it firmly. Some rows have no size entry. The others give once, few or many, or a class for an expanded clone.

>TRBV7-2|TRBJ2-7|.|TRBD1
CASSPDRGSYEQYF
TGTGCCAGCAGCCCGGACAGGGGCTCCTACGAGCAGTACTTC
>TRBV4-1|TRBJ1-2|once|.
CASSPRGRVPDGYTF
TGCGCCAGCAGCCCACGAGGCAGGGTCCCCGATGGCTACACCTTC
>TRBV4-3|TRBJ2-4|.|TRBD1
CASSQKTGTGGAGNIQYF
TGCGCCAGCAGCCAGAAAACCGGGACAGGGGGCGCGGGGAACATTCAGTACTTC
>TRBV4-1|TRBJ2-5|.|TRBD1
CASSRQGAGNQYF
TGCGCCAGCAGCCGACAGGGGGCCGGAAACCAGTACTTC
>TRBV6-1|TRBJ2-7|.|.
CASSRRDYEQYF
TGTGCCAGCAGCCGCCGGGACTACGAGCAGTACTTC
>TRBV18|TRBJ1-1|once|TRBD1
CASSPSSPGGVTEAFF
TGTGCCAGCTCACCGAGCTCTCCAGGGGGAGTCACTGAAGCTTTCTTT
>TRBV18|TRBJ2-7|.|TRBD1
CASSTGGEDEQYF
TGTGCCAGCTCAACAGGGGGAGAAGACGAGCAGTACTTC
>TRBV6-1|TRBJ2-5|.|.
CASRRLETQYF
TGTGCCAGCAGAAGACTGGAGACCCAGTACTTC
>TRBV4-3|TRBJ2-3|.|.
CASSQGAGTFTDTQYF
TGCGCCAGCAGCCAAGGTGCGGGGACCTTCACAGATACGCAGTATTTT
>TRBV5-1|TRBJ2-3|.|TRBD2
CASSQLYSGVRDTQYF
TGCGCCAGCAGCCAACTTTATAGCGGGGTGAGAGATACGCAGTATTTT
>TRBV7-8|TRBJ2-7|.|.
CASSRRQANYEQYF
TGTGCCAGCAGCCGAAGACAGGCCAACTACGAGCAGTACTTC
>TRBV7-6|TRBJ2-1|.|TRBD2
CASSHPLTTANLAGGLFF
TGTGCCAGCAGCCACCCGCTCACCACCGCAAATCTAGCGGGAGGTCTGTTCTTC